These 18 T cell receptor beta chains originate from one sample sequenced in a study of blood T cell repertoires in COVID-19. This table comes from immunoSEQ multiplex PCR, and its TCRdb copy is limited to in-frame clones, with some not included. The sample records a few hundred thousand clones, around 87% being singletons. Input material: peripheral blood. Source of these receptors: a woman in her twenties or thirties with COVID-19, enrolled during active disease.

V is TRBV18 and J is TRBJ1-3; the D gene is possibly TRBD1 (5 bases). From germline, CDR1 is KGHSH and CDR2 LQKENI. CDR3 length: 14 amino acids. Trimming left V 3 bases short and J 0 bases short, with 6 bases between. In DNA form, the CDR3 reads TGTGCCAGCTCACCGACAGACTCTGGAAACACCATATATTTT. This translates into CASSPTDSGNTIYF.

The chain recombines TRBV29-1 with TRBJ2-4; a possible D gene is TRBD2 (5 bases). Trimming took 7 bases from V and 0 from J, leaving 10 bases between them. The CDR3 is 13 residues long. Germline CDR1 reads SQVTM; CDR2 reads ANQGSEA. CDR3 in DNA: TGCAGCGCAAGGGAGCTAGCCAAAAACATTCAGTACTTC. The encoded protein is CSARELAKNIQYF.

The chain's CDR3 is CASSLETSATYEQYF. As DNA, the CDR3 is TGCGCCAGCAGCTTGGAGACTAGCGCCACCTACGAGCAGTACTTC. The V gene is TRBV5-1, the J gene TRBJ2-7, with 8 bases fitting TRBD2. J was trimmed by 2 bases and V by 0 bases; bases with no gene match: 4. The CDR3 runs to 15 residues. Germline CDR1 and CDR2: SGHRS and YFSETQ.

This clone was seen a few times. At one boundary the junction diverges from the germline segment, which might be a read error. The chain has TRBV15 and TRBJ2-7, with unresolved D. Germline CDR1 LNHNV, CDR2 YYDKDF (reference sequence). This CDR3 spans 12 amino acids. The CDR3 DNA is TGTGCCACCAGCAGAGACTCCCACGAGCAGTACTTC. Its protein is CATSRDSHEQYF.

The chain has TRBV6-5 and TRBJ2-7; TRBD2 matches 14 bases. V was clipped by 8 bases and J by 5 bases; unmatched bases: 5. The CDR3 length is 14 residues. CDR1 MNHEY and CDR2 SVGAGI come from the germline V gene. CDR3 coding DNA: TGTGCCAGCTGGGGACTAGCGGGAGCCCACGAGCAGTACTTC. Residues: CASWGLAGAHEQYF.

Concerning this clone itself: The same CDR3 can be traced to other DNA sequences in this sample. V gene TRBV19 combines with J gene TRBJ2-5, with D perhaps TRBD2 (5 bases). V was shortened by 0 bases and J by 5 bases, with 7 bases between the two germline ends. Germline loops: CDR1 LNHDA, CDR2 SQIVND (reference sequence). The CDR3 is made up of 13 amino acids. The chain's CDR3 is CASSIDRGETQYF. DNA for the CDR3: TGTGCCAGTAGTATAGACAGAGGGGAGACCCAGTACTTC.

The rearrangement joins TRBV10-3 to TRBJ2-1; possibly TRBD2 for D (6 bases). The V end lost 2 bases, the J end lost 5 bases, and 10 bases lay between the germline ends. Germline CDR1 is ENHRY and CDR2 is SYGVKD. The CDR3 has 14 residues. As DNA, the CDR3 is TGTGCCATCAGTGAGGTTGGAGGGGACAATGAGCAGTTCTTC. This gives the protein CAISEVGGDNEQFF.

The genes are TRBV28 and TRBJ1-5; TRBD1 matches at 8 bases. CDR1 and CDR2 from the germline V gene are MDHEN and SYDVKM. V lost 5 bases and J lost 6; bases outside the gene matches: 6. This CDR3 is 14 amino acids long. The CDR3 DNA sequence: TGTGCCAGCAGTCCCAGGACAGGGTTTCAGCCCCAGCATTTT. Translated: CASSPRTGFQPQHF.

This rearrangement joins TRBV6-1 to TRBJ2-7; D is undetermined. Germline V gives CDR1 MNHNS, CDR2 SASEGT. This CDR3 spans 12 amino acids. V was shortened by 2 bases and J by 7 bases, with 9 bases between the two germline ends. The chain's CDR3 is CASSEPRREQYF. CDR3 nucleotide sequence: TGTGCCAGCAGTGAACCCCGCAGGGAGCAGTACTTC.

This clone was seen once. CDR3 region: CSVDSGEGRLAGVSGELFF. The CDR3 DNA reads as TGCAGCGTTGATAGCGGGGAGGGGAGGCTAGCGGGAGTGTCCGGGGAGCTGTTTTTT. The chain employs TRBV29-1 and TRBJ2-2; 10 nucleotides match TRBD2. CDR1 and CDR2 (germline): SQVTM, ANQGSEA. CDR3 length: 19 amino acids. V lost 3 bases and J lost 6; bases outside the gene matches: 19.

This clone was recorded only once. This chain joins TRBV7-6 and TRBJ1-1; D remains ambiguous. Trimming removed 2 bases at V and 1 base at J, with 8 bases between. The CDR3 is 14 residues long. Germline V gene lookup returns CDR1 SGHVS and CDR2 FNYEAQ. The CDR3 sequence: CASSLSAGNTEAFF. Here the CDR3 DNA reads TGTGCCAGCAGCTTATCGGCGGGGAACACTGAAGCTTTCTTT.

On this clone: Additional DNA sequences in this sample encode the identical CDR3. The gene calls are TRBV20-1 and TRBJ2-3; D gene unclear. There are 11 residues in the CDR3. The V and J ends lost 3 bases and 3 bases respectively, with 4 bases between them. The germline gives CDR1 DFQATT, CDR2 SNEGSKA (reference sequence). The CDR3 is CSASGTDTQYF. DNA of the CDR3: TGCAGTGCTAGCGGGACAGATACGCAGTATTTT.

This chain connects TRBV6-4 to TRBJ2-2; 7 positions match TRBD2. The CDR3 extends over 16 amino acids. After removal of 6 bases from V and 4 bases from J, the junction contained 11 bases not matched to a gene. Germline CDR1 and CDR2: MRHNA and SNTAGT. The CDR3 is CASSPLIQRGTGELFF. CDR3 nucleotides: TGTGCCAGCAGCCCCCTGATCCAGCGGGGCACCGGGGAGCTGTTTTTT.

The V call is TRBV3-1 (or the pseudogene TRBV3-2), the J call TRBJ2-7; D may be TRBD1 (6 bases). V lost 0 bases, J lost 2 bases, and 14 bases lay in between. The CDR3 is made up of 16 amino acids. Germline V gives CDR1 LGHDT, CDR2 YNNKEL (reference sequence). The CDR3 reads CASSQDLVTGAYEQYF. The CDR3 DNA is TGTGCCAGCAGCCAAGATCTTGTGACAGGCGCCTACGAGCAGTACTTC.

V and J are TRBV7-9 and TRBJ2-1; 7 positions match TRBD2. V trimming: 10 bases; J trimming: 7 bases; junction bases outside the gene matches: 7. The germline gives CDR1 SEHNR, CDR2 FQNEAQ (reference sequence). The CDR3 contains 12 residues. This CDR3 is CATSGLPNEQFF. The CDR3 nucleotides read TGTGCCACCTCGGGACTACCAAATGAGCAGTTCTTC.

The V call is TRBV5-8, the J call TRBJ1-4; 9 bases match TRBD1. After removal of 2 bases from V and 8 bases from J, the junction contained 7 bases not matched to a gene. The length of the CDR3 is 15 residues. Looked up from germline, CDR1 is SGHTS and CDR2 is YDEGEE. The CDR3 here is CASSFRTGVLEKLFF. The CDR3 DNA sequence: TGTGCCAGCAGCTTCCGGACAGGGGTTTTGGAAAAACTGTTTTTT.

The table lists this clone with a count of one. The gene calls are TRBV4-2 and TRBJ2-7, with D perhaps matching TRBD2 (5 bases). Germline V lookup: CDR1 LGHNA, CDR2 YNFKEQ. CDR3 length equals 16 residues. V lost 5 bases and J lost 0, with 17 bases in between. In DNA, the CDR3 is TGTGCCAGCAGCATATCTTCCGGACTCAGCTCCTACGAGCAGTACTTC. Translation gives CASSISSGLSSYEQYF.

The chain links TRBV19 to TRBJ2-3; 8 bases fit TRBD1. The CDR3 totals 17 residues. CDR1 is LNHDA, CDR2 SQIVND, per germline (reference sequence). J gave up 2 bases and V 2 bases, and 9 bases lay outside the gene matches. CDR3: CASSIRQGSPATDTQYF. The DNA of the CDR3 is TGTGCCAGTAGTATAAGACAGGGGTCCCCGGCCACAGATACGCAGTATTTT.